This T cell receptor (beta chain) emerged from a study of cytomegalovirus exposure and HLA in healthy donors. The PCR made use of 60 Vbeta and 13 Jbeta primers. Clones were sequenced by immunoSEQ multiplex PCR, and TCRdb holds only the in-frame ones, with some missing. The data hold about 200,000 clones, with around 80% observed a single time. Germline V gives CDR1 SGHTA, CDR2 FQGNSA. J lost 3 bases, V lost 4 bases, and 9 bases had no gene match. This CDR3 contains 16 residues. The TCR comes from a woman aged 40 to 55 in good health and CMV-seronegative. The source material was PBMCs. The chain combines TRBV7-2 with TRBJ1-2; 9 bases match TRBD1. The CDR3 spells CASSSYRDRADYGYTF. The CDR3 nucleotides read TGTGCCAGCAGCTCTTACCGGGACAGGGCAGACTATGGCTACACCTTC.